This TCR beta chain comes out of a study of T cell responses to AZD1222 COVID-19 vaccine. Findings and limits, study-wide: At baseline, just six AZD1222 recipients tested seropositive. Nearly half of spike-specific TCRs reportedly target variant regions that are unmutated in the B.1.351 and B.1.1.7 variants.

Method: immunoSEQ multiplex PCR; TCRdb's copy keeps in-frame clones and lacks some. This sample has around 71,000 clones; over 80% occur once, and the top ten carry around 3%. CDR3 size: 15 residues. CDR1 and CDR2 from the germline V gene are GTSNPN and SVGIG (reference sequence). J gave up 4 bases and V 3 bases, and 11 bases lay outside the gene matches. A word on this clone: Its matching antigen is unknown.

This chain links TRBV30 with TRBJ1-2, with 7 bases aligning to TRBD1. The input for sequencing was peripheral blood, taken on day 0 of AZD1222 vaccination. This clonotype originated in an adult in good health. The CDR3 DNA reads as TGTGCCTGGAGACGGGGGACGACAGGGTCCTATGGCTACACCTTC. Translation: CAWRRGTTGSYGYTF.